This entry lists 21 T cell receptor beta chains sequenced from one sample in a study of T cell repertoires in cytomegalovirus infection (dated by TCRdb to 2018 to 2020). The run used an Illumina HiSeq 1500. TCRdb reworked the public reads: Q25 trimming with fastp, MiXCR clone assembly, productive beta chains retained. Entries are consolidated by CDR3 protein sequence, retaining the most common genes and DNA. The sample records 230,000 or so distinct CDR3 sequences, about 40% of which are singletons. The ten biggest clones cover roughly three fifths of the sample. The meaning of the sample's treatment or condition label: in vitro stimulation with specific CMV peptide epitopes to enrich CMV-specific T cells. These receptors lack a known antigen. Sequencing was performed on CD8+ T cells from cultured PBMCs, taken from culture after CMV antigen stimulation. The source of these receptors is a human donor in good health (CMV status not recorded). Some clones in this sample may be carry-over from other donors' samples.

This clonotype has just a few counts. V gene TRBV15 combines with J gene TRBJ2-1; 7 bases line up with TRBD2. CDR3 length: 14 amino acids. The germline V gene has CDR1 LNHNV and CDR2 YYDKDF (reference sequence). With 5 bases clipped from V and 6 bases from J, the junction kept 7 bases outside the gene matches. Here the CDR3 reads CATSPGLDGNEQFF. In DNA, the CDR3 is TGTGCCACCAGCCCTGGACTAGACGGCAATGAGCAGTTCTTC.

V gene TRBV27 combines with J gene TRBJ2-7; 14 bases match TRBD2. The CDR3 is 15 residues long. Per the germline V gene, CDR1 is MNHEY and CDR2 is SMNVEV (reference sequence). With V trimmed by 5 bases and J by 3 bases, 3 bases remained unmatched. As DNA, the CDR3 is TGTGCCAGCAGTAAGGGACTAGCGGGAGTCTACGAGCAGTACTTC. This translates into CASSKGLAGVYEQYF.

This clonotype was seen a handful of times. V and J are TRBV7-9 and TRBJ2-7, with TRBD1 identical over 10 bases. The CDR3 spans 14 residues. Germline lookup yields CDR1 SEHNR and CDR2 FQNEAQ (reference sequence). J gave up 3 bases and V 6 bases, and 5 bases lay outside the gene matches. The CDR3 DNA follows: TGTGCCAGCAGACCAGGGACAGGGGACTACGAGCAGTACTTC. It is translated as CASRPGTGDYEQYF.

This clonotype was found a few times. The rearrangement joins TRBV4-1 to TRBJ2-7; possible D gene TRBD2, 6 bases. The ends were cut back, 0 bases at V and 4 bases at J, with 13 bases in the middle. The CDR3 has 15 amino acids. Germline V gives CDR1 MGHRA, CDR2 YSYEKL. CDR3 sequence: CASSQDMGGRYEQYF. DNA of the CDR3: TGCGCCAGCAGCCAAGACATGGGAGGACGGTACGAGCAGTACTTC.

The chain uses TRBV7-9 and TRBJ1-5; the D is unclear. Deletions cut 0 bases from V and 4 bases from J, with 10 bases between. Germline loops: CDR1 SEHNR, CDR2 FQNEAQ (reference sequence). The CDR3 totals 15 residues. The CDR3 sequence is CASSLAGQENQPQHF. CDR3 bases: TGTGCCAGCAGCTTAGCGGGCCAGGAGAATCAGCCCCAGCATTTT.

This clonotype came up once. As DNA, the CDR3 is TGTGCCACCAGCTGGACCGGGACTAGCGGGAGTATAGATACGCAGTATTTT. Its protein is CATSWTGTSGSIDTQYF. The chain joins TRBV15 to TRBJ2-3, with 14 bases identical to TRBD2. The CDR3 runs to 17 residues. Germline V gene sequence: CDR1 LNHNV, CDR2 YYDKDF (reference sequence). V gave up 5 bases and J gave up 5 bases; unmatched junction bases: 9.

This clonotype was observed a handful of times. The chain has TRBV11-2 and TRBJ2-2; TRBD2 agrees at 10 bases. Germline V CDR1 and CDR2: SGHAT, FQNNGV. V trimming: 5 bases; J trimming: 4 bases; junction bases outside the gene matches: 10. The CDR3 covers 17 residues. CDR3 residues: CASSPIGGTSVTGELFF. As DNA, the CDR3 is TGTGCCAGCAGCCCGATAGGGGGGACTAGCGTCACCGGGGAGCTGTTTTTT.

This clonotype appeared many times. This chain joins TRBV9 and TRBJ2-7; maybe TRBD2 (7 bases). The germline V gene has CDR1 SGDLS and CDR2 YYNGEE. This CDR3 has 15 residues. V was pared by 0 bases and J by 2 bases, with 12 bases between. The CDR3 nucleotides are TGTGCCAGCAGCGTAGGCGGGGGCCTTACCTACGAGCAGTACTTC. Its protein is CASSVGGGLTYEQYF.

This chain connects TRBV7-6 to TRBJ2-7; 9 bases are a match to TRBD1. Germline values: CDR1 SGHVS, CDR2 FNYEAQ. The CDR3 has 12 amino acids. The CDR3 region is CAGQGISYEQYF. The CDR3 bases are TGTGCAGGACAGGGGATTTCGTACGAGCAGTACTTC.

This clonotype appeared once. The gene calls are TRBV27 and TRBJ2-1; D uncertain. This CDR3 is built from 12 residues. Trimming shortened V by 8 bases and J by 5 bases, and 10 bases separated the two germline ends. The germline gives CDR1 MNHEY, CDR2 SMNVEV (reference sequence). In DNA form, the CDR3 reads TGTGCCAGCGGCCGGGCAGACAATGAGCAGTTCTTC. It translates to CASGRADNEQFF.

This clonotype has more than one count but fewer than ten. The chain combines TRBV7-9 with TRBJ1-1; the D is unclear. There are 13 residues in the CDR3. From germline, CDR1 is SEHNR and CDR2 FQNEAQ (reference sequence). V was cut by 1 base and J by 5 bases, with 8 bases left in between. CDR3 in DNA: TGTGCCAGCAGCTTAGAAGGGAGAACTGAAGCTTTCTTT. Amino acids: CASSLEGRTEAFF.

The chain couples TRBV5-6 to TRBJ1-2; no clear D gene. The V end was cut by 3 bases, the J end by 0 bases, with 6 bases between. Per germline, CDR1 SGHDT and CDR2 YYEEEE. The CDR3 has 13 residues. CDR3 DNA sequence: TGTGCCAGCAGCTCAACACCTAACTATGGCTACACCTTC. Translation gives CASSSTPNYGYTF.

This clonotype showed up many times. This chain joins TRBV7-3 and TRBJ2-2; 8 bases match TRBD1. Germline lookup yields CDR1 SGHTA and CDR2 FQGTGA. The CDR3 totals 15 residues. The junction had 3 bases not matched to a gene; V was cut back by 4 bases and J by 2 bases. DNA of the CDR3: TGTGCCAGCAGCTCCTCAGGGGGCAACACCGGGGAGCTGTTTTTT. Protein: CASSSSGGNTGELFF. Full variable domain (outside the CDR3, taken from reference TRBV7-3 and TRBJ2-2): GAGVSQTPSNKVTEKGKYVELRCDPISGHTALYWYRQSLGQGPEFLIYFQGTGAADDSGLPNDRFFAVRPEGSVSTLKIQRTERGDSAVYLCASSSSGGNTGELFFGEGSRLTVL.

This chain uses TRBV7-9 with TRBJ2-3; TRBD2 agrees at 13 bases. V lost 1 base and J lost 3; bases outside the gene matches: 4. The CDR3 spans 17 residues. CDR1 is SEHNR, CDR2 FQNEAQ, per germline (reference sequence). CDR3 bases: TGTGCCAGCAGCTTAGGGGGACTAGCGGGGTTGACAGATACGCAGTATTTT. The encoded protein is CASSLGGLAGLTDTQYF.

The chain uses TRBV9 and TRBJ2-4; 8 bases line up with TRBD1. CDR3 length: 14 residues. V was pared by 6 bases and J by 3 bases, with 5 bases of the junction left unmatched. CDR1 and CDR2 (germline): SGDLS, YYNGEE. The CDR3 region is CASTPGGGKNIQYF. In DNA, the CDR3 is TGTGCCAGCACCCCAGGGGGCGGCAAAAACATTCAGTACTTC.

This clonotype was counted only a few times. The rearrangement joins TRBV6-2 or TRBV6-3 to TRBJ2-1; 7 bases map to TRBD2. The CDR3 is made up of 15 amino acids. Trimming took 6 bases from V and 5 from J; bases not matched to a gene: 10. CDR1 is MNHEY, CDR2 SVGEGT, per germline. CDR3 sequence: CASRGLAESDNEQFF. CDR3 in DNA: TGTGCCAGCAGGGGCCTAGCGGAAAGCGACAATGAGCAGTTCTTC.

This clonotype has more than one count but fewer than ten. The rearrangement links TRBV6-5 to TRBJ2-7, with TRBD1 matching over 7 bases. V lost 5 bases to trimming and J lost 4 bases; unmatched junction nucleotides: 5. The germline V gene encodes CDR1 MNHEY and CDR2 SVGAGI. This CDR3 contains 13 residues. The DNA for the CDR3 is TGTGCCAGCAGTATCCAGGGGGATTACGAGCAGTACTTC. Its translation is CASSIQGDYEQYF.

This clonotype occurred many times. The chain joins TRBV7-3 to TRBJ1-2, with 10 bases matching TRBD1. CDR3 length equals 15 residues. V was pared by 5 bases and J by 5 bases, with 8 bases of the junction left unmatched. Germline V CDR1 and CDR2: SGHTA, FQGTGA. CDR3 in amino acids: CASSPGTGEGYGYTF. The CDR3 DNA reads TGTGCCAGCAGCCCGGGGACAGGGGAAGGATATGGCTACACCTTC.

This clonotype has more than one count but fewer than ten. This chain joins TRBV11-2 and TRBJ1-1, with 7 nucleotides matching TRBD1. Unmatched junction bases numbered 6, after V lost 1 base and J lost 7 bases. Germline CDR1 and CDR2: SGHAT and FQNNGV. The CDR3 is 14 amino acids. The CDR3 region has the DNA TGTGCCAGCAGCTTAGGACAGGGTTGGGGTGAAGCTTTCTTT. Translated: CASSLGQGWGEAFF.

V gene TRBV6-1 combines with J gene TRBJ2-2, with D perhaps TRBD2 (5 bases). Per germline, CDR1 MNHNS and CDR2 SASEGT. The CDR3 contains 13 residues. The V and J ends lost 6 bases and 6 bases respectively, with 11 bases between them. The CDR3 sequence: CASRDLGAGELFF. The DNA for the CDR3 is TGTGCCAGCAGGGACCTCGGGGCCGGGGAGCTGTTTTTT.

Here the CDR3 DNA reads TGTGCCAGTAGATCAGCAAGTAACACCGGGGAGCTGTTTTTT. Translated: CASRSASNTGELFF. The J gene is TRBJ2-2, the V gene TRBV2; no firm D call. Per germline, CDR1 SNHLY and CDR2 FYNNEI. V lost 9 bases and J lost 2, with 13 bases in between. This CDR3 spans 14 amino acids.